The TCR beta chain under discussion was sequenced for a study of Ad26.COV2.S vaccination and SARS-CoV-2 variants listed by TCRdb under 2021. With regard to the full study: Vaccine-arm donors were drawn from COV1001, a multicentre, randomized, double-blind, placebo-controlled phase I-IIa trial of Ad26.COV2.S in healthy adults. TCRbeta repertoire sequencing served as the tool for gauging how specific and how broad the SARS-CoV-2-reactive T cell receptors were following Ad26.COV2.S vaccination. A total of 32 samples were included in the TCR-sequenced set, comprising about 20 Ad26.COV2.S vaccine recipients, 5 placebo recipients and 8 SARS-CoV-2 convalescent individuals. Throughout the experiments and outcome assessment, investigators stayed blinded to trial group allocation. Trial participants were randomized into five groups of five, in which low-dose or high-dose Ad26.COV2.S was given once or twice, or placebo was given on both occasions. Ad26.COV2.S was given intramuscularly at 5x10^10 or 1x10^11 viral particles, as a single shot or as two shots 56 days apart.

V sheds 7 bases and J sheds 3 bases, leaving 5 bases between their ends. From a lookup of the germline V gene, CDR1 and CDR2 are LGHNT and FRNRAP. The CDR3, cysteine through phenylalanine, is 11 amino acids long. The only DNA kept is the CDR3, 33 bases in frame from the first base. The treatment or condition label of this sample denotes: approximately 18 received Ad26.COV2.S at low or high dose, single or two shots; several received placebo; per-sample allocation not given. Repertoires of vaccine and placebo recipients were sequenced from samples collected on day 63 after the first injection. Between 29 July and 7 August 2020, Cohort 1b enrolled around 24 adults aged 18-55 years at one site in Boston, USA. Ad26.COV2.S was a replication-incompetent adenovirus type 26 vector that expressed a prefusion-stabilized SARS-CoV-2 spike protein derived from the original Wuhan strain. Comments on this clone: There is no known antigen for this receptor. No qualities accompany the bases; no much larger clone lies one base away.

Overall results and qualifications from the work: After vaccination, substantial breadth of spike-specific CD8+ and CD4+ T cell responses was reported. The authors noted that the TCR breadth and depth analyses may have underestimated total T cell responses. The study lacked the statistical power to compare responses across vaccine doses or regimens. Vaccine and placebo recipients had comparable non-spike TCR breadth, which fits with the vaccine containing only spike. Ad26.COV2.S recipients had higher spike-specific TCR breadth than placebo recipients (P = 0.0014).

The immunoSEQ Assay was the method used to sequence TCRbeta CDR3 regions. After extraction, genomic DNA underwent amplification by bias-controlled multiplex PCR, followed by high-throughput sequencing. The authors processed their data as follows. To quantify the absolute abundance of each unique TCRbeta CDR3 region, sequences were collapsed and filtered. T cell fraction was estimated by normalizing TCRbeta template counts to usable DNA, with usable DNA measured through amplification of reference genes found in all nucleated cells. Repertoire TCRs were annotated as SARS-CoV-2-specific when V gene, CDR3 amino acid sequence and J gene were exactly matched to a known reactive TCR set. The reference SARS-CoV-2 TCR set came from MIRA and was filtered for enrichment in COVID-19-positive ImmuneCODE repertoires, removing public or cross-reactive TCRs. Using the MIRA antigens, annotated TCRs were further analysed by specific ORF or by position within an ORF. Breadth was defined as the number of annotated unique rearrangements divided by the total number of unique productive rearrangements, and depth was defined as the summed frequency of the annotated unique rearrangements. Two-sided Wilcoxon rank-sum tests were applied when comparing TCR breadth between groups. Drawn from immuneACCESS, this table holds only the in-frame rearrangements with V and J called that TCRdb kept. Clones are partly lost; checked studies trace under half to an unresolved V gene and leave the rest unexplained. The DNA gave D and trimming, while V, J and clone size come from that table. For this sample there are over 300,000 clones; approximately 83% appear just once. Clones ranked in the top ten supply about 7.4% of the sample.

The sample was peripheral blood, taken in a trial of Ad26.COV2.S vaccine versus placebo. This chain is built from TRBV12-5 and TRBJ2-3, with an unclear D gene assignment. This clonotype originated in a person aged 18-60 years who received the Ad26.COV2.S COVID-19 vaccine or a placebo. The nucleotide sequence is TGTGCTAGTGCCTTGACAGATACGCAGTATTTT. This gives the protein CASALTDTQYF.